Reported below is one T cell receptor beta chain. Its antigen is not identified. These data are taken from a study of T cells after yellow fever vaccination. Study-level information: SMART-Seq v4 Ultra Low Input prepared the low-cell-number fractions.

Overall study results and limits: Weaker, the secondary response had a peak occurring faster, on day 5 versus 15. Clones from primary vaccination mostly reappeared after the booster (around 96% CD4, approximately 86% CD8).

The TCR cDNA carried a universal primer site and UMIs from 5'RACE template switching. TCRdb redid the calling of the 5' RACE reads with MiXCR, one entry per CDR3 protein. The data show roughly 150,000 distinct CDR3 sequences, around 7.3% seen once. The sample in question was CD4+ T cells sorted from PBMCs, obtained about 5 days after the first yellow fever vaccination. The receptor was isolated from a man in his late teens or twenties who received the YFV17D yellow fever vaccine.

The CDR3 coding sequence is TGTGCCAGCAGCGACCGGGAGATCTATGGCTACACCTTC. Its translation: CASSDREIYGYTF. The chain joins TRBV6-6 to TRBJ1-2; D not certain. Germline V CDR1 and CDR2: MNHNY, SVGAGI (reference sequence). The CDR3 is made up of 13 amino acids. The V and J ends lost 6 bases and 4 bases respectively, with 12 bases between them.